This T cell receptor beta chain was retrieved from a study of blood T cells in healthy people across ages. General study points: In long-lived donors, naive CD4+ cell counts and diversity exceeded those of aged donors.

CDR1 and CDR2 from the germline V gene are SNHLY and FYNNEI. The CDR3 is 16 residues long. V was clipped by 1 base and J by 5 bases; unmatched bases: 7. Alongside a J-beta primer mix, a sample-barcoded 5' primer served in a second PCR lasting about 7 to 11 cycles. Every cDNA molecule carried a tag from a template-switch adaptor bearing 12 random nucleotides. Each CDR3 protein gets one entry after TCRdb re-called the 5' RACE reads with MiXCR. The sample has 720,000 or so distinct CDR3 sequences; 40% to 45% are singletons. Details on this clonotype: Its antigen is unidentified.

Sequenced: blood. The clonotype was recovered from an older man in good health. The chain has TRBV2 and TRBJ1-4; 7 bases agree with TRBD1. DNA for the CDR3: TGTGCCAGCAGTGAAGACGACAGGGCTTTAAATGAAAAACTGTTTTTT. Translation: CASSEDDRALNEKLFF.